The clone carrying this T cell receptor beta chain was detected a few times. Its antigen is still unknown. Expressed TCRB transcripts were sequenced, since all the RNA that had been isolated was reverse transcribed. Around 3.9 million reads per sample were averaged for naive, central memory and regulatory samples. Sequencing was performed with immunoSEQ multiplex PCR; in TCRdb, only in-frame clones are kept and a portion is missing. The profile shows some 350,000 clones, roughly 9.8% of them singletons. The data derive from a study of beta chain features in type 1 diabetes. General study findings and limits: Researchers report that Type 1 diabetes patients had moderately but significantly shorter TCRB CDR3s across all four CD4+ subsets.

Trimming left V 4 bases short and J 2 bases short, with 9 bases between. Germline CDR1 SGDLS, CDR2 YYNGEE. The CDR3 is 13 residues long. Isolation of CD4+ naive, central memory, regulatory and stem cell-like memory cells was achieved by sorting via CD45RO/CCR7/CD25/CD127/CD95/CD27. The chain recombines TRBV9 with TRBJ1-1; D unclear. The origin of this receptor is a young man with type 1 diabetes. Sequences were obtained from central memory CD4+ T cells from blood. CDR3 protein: CASSFHPNTEAFF. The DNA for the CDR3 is TGTGCCAGCAGCTTCCACCCAAACACTGAAGCTTTCTTT.